Presented here are 27 T cell receptor beta chains from one specimen sequenced in a study of T-cell reconstitution after alpha-beta-depleted transplantation in children. Using unique molecular identifiers, the investigators prepared the TCRbeta library. TCRdb re-analysed the PCR reads in MiXCR, keeping a single row per CDR3 protein. The sample shows about 830,000 distinct CDR3 sequences, 15% to 20% of them seen only once. The sample was PBMCs, mostly from graft donor cells, taken 360 days after TCRalphabeta/CD19-depleted stem cell transplant. All receptors come from a male patient between 5 and 17 years old who had a stem cell transplant for acute lymphoblastic leukemia, so the T cells may come from the graft donor.

This clonotype was found a few times. The chain is built from TRBV4-1 and TRBJ1-4; D is unclear. The CDR3 sequence is 15 residues long. V gave up 4 bases and J gave up 0 bases, with 9 bases separating them. The germline gives CDR1 MGHRA, CDR2 YSYEKL. CDR3 protein: CASSRTGTTNEKLFF. The CDR3 DNA reads TGCGCCAGCAGCCGAACGGGGACAACTAATGAAAAACTGTTTTTT.

A word on this clonotype: Germline and junction disagree at one end, which may indicate a read error. J is TRBJ2-3 and V is TRBV7-9, with 11 nucleotides matching TRBD2. Germline CDR1 reads SEHNR; CDR2 reads FQNEAQ (reference sequence). This CDR3 spans 17 amino acids. CDR3 DNA sequence: TGTGCCAGCAGCTCCTCTGTTAGCGGGAGGGCGCCAGATACGCGGTATTTT. It encodes CASSSSVSGRAPDTRYF.

This sequence joins TRBV6-1 and TRBJ2-5; 11 nucleotides agree with TRBD1. Per germline, CDR1 MNHNS and CDR2 SASEGT. The CDR3 sequence is 16 residues long. V dropped 5 bases and J dropped 4; count of bases not matched to a gene: 9. This chain's CDR3 is CASSSRDRGTGETQYF. DNA for the CDR3: TGTGCCAGCAGTAGCCGGGACAGGGGGACGGGAGAGACCCAGTACTTC.

There are a few counts of this clonotype. The chain links TRBV5-1 to TRBJ2-1; TRBD2 aligns across 9 bases. V was pared by 2 bases and J by 2 bases, with 5 bases of the junction left unmatched. The CDR3 has 16 amino acids. Germline assignment: CDR1 SGHRS and CDR2 YFSETQ. The CDR3 reads CASSFVAGVPYNEQFF. The CDR3 bases are TGCGCCAGCAGCTTCGTAGCGGGAGTGCCCTACAATGAGCAGTTCTTC. Drawing the rest from reference TRBV5-1 and TRBJ2-1, the complete variable domain is KAGVTQTPRYLIKTRGQQVTLSCSPISGHRSVSWYQQTPGQGLQFLFEYFSETQRNKGNFPGRFSGRQFSNSRSEMNVSTLELGDSALYLCASSFVAGVPYNEQFFGPGTRLTVL.

This clonotype has at least ten counts. This chain connects TRBV27 to TRBJ2-1; D gene uncertain. V shed 3 bases and J shed 9 bases, with 15 bases lying between them. Per germline, CDR1 MNHEY and CDR2 SMNVEV (reference sequence). This CDR3 is built from 14 residues. For the CDR3, the DNA is TGTGCCAGCAGTTTGATAGCTTTGGGTGGTGAGCAGTTCTTC. Its translation: CASSLIALGGEQFF.

This clonotype was detected a few times. The chain carries TRBV10-3 and TRBJ2-7; no clear D. V lost 0 bases and J 0 bases, leaving 9 bases between the germline ends. The CDR3 has 15 residues. Germline V gene lookup returns CDR1 ENHRY and CDR2 SYGVKD. CDR3 sequence reads: CAISESYLISYEQYF. CDR3 DNA: TGTGCCATCAGTGAGTCGTACCTTATCTCCTACGAGCAGTACTTC.

V is TRBV12-3 or TRBV12-4 and J is TRBJ1-4; tentatively, D is TRBD1 (5 bases). With 6 bases removed from V and 0 bases from J, the gap between germline ends came to 17 bases. The CDR3 covers 17 residues. The chain's CDR3 is CASRTTEGFPTNEKLFF. CDR3 DNA: TGTGCCAGCAGGACGACAGAAGGATTTCCAACTAATGAAAAACTGTTTTTT.

The table lists this clonotype with a few counts. This chain links TRBV10-3 with TRBJ2-7; TRBD2 matches at 13 bases. Trimming at V came to 6 bases and at J to 6 bases, leaving 8 bases not matched to a gene. Germline assignment: CDR1 ENHRY and CDR2 SYGVKD. The CDR3 consists of 15 residues. The CDR3 protein is CAISGGLAGASEQYF. CDR3 sequence (DNA): TGTGCCATCAGCGGTGGACTAGCGGGAGCATCCGAGCAGTACTTC.

This clonotype was counted between two and nine times. Written as DNA, the CDR3 is TGTGCCACCAGCAGAGATCTGGTAGGGGCAGGTAATGAAAAACTGTTTTTT. Translating gives CATSRDLVGAGNEKLFF. This chain uses TRBV15 with TRBJ1-4; TRBD1 might be the D (5 bases). This CDR3 is 17 amino acids long. V was pared by 0 bases and J by 4 bases, with 15 bases between. Germline lookup yields CDR1 LNHNV and CDR2 YYDKDF (reference sequence).

The chain uses TRBV20-1 and TRBJ2-7; TRBD1 is a possible D gene (7 bases). CDR1 and CDR2 from the germline V gene are DFQATT and SNEGSKA (reference sequence). V gave up 5 bases and J gave up 2 bases, with 13 bases separating them. CDR3 length equals 13 residues. The CDR3 DNA reads as TGCAGTGCTGGAGGGGGCGCGACCTACGAGCAGTACTTC. Residues: CSAGGGATYEQYF.

The genes are TRBV28 and TRBJ2-3, with D maybe TRBD2 (6 bases). Germline CDR1 and CDR2: MDHEN and SYDVKM. This CDR3 spans 19 amino acids. The V and J ends lost 6 bases and 0 bases respectively, with 25 bases between them. The CDR3, as DNA: TGTGCCAGCAGCCCTCTGGGACTGAGCCGACCGACTAGCACAGATACGCAGTATTTT. It is translated as CASSPLGLSRPTSTDTQYF.

This clonotype has just one count. The chain uses TRBV15 and TRBJ2-3; 10 positions agree with TRBD2. Looked up from germline, CDR1 is LNHNV and CDR2 is YYDKDF (reference sequence). Trimming at V came to 3 bases and at J to 1 base, leaving 4 bases not matched to a gene. The CDR3 length is 16 residues. CDR3 coding DNA: TGTGCCACCAGCAGGAGGCTAGCGGGGGGCACAGATACGCAGTATTTT. This gives the protein CATSRRLAGGTDTQYF.

The chain couples TRBV7-9 to TRBJ2-7, with 8 bases that match TRBD1. Germline V gene data show CDR1 as SEHNR and CDR2 as FQNEAQ (reference sequence). V dropped 1 base and J dropped 5; count of bases not matched to a gene: 4. This CDR3 is 14 amino acids long. CDR3 in DNA: TGTGCCAGCAGCTTAGTGACAGGGGTGCACGAGCAGTACTTC. Its protein is CASSLVTGVHEQYF.

The sample holds a few counts of this clonotype. The rearrangement uses TRBV5-1 and TRBJ2-1, with 7 bases lining up with TRBD2. Unmatched junction bases numbered 8, after V lost 2 bases and J lost 0 bases. Germline V gives CDR1 SGHRS, CDR2 YFSETQ. The CDR3 spans 17 residues. The CDR3 region has the DNA TGCGCCAGCAGCTTCCTCCAACTAGCGAGCTCCTACAATGAGCAGTTCTTC. Translating gives CASSFLQLASSYNEQFF.

The genes are TRBV27 and TRBJ2-7; D unclear. The germline V gene has CDR1 MNHEY and CDR2 SMNVEV (reference sequence). V was clipped by 3 bases and J by 3 bases, with 15 bases between them. The CDR3 consists of 15 residues. CDR3 in amino acids: CASSFHFSGLYEQYF. CDR3 nucleotide sequence: TGTGCCAGCAGTTTCCACTTCTCGGGTCTCTACGAGCAGTACTTC.

This clonotype came up a few times. Compared with germline, one end of the junction differs, possibly owing to a read error. The chain has TRBV4-1 and TRBJ2-4; TRBD1 might be the D (6 bases). The CDR3 is made up of 15 amino acids. Germline V CDR1 and CDR2: MGHRA, YSYEKL. The CDR3 DNA is TGCGCCAGCAGCCAAAGAGCAGAGGACAGTAAGATTCCGTACTTC. This encodes CASSQRAEDSKIPYF.

This chain uses TRBV20-1 with TRBJ2-7; D not certain. Germline assignment: CDR1 DFQATT and CDR2 SNEGSKA (reference sequence). The CDR3 is made up of 13 amino acids. V was pared by 7 bases and J by 3 bases, with 16 bases between. CDR3 residues: CSGLGRPGYEQYF. The CDR3 DNA sequence: TGCAGTGGTCTAGGTCGACCGGGCTACGAGCAGTACTTC.

In its sample, this clonotype was seen a few times. This rearrangement joins TRBV7-8 to TRBJ1-2; D call uncertain. Germline lookup yields CDR1 SGHVS and CDR2 FQNEAQ. The CDR3 has 12 residues. Trimming cost V 1 base and J 11 bases, with 11 bases left between them. Written as DNA, the CDR3 is TGTGCCAGCAGCTTAGAACAGCTAGATTACACCTTC. It specifies CASSLEQLDYTF. Based on the CDR3 plus reference TRBV7-8 and TRBJ1-2, the full variable domain is GAGVSQSPRYKVAKRGQDVALRCDPISGHVSLFWYQQALGQGPEFLTYFQNEAQLDKSGLPSDRFFAERPEGSVSTLKIQRTQQEDSAVYLCASSLEQLDYTFGSGTRLTVV.

This clonotype came up many times. The chain combines TRBV7-9 with TRBJ1-2; TRBD1 is a possible D gene (6 bases). Trimming removed 2 bases from V and 8 bases from J, with 24 bases in between. This CDR3 has 17 amino acids. CDR1 and CDR2 (germline): SEHNR, FQNEAQ (reference sequence). CDR3 nucleotides: TGTGCCAGCAGCTTAATCCTGGGGGCAGGGTATGAGGAAGGCTACACCTTC. It encodes CASSLILGAGYEEGYTF.

The chain combines TRBV28 with TRBJ2-3, with D possibly matching TRBD1 (5 bases). Germline values: CDR1 MDHEN, CDR2 SYDVKM. The CDR3 spans 16 residues. With 5 bases removed from V and 5 bases from J, the gap between germline ends came to 20 bases. CDR3 sequence: CASSLLQGSQGDTQYF. The DNA of the CDR3 is TGTGCCAGCAGTCTTCTCCAAGGATCTCAGGGAGATACGCAGTATTTT.

This clonotype has only a few counts. The chain is built from TRBV9 and TRBJ2-4; 9 bases agree with TRBD1. The CDR3 contains 18 residues. Unmatched junction bases numbered 12, after V lost 0 bases and J lost 5 bases. Germline assignment: CDR1 SGDLS and CDR2 YYNGEE. CDR3 sequence: CASSVAPGGQGTQNIQYF. CDR3 bases: TGTGCCAGCAGCGTAGCCCCGGGGGGACAGGGCACACAAAACATTCAGTACTTC. Full variable domain (outside the CDR3, taken from reference TRBV9 and TRBJ2-4): DSGVTQTPKHLITATGQRVTLRCSPRSGDLSVYWYQQSLDQGLQFLIQYYNGEERAKGNILERFSAQQFPDLHSELNLSSLELGDSALYFCASSVAPGGQGTQNIQYFGAGTRLSVL.

The chain carries TRBV7-9 and TRBJ2-7; 11 nucleotides line up with TRBD2. After removal of 3 bases from V and 4 bases from J, the junction contained 5 bases not matched to a gene. Per the germline V gene, CDR1 is SEHNR and CDR2 is FQNEAQ (reference sequence). The CDR3 consists of 15 residues. This CDR3 is CASSFSGRGRYEQYF. DNA of the CDR3: TGTGCCAGCAGCTTTAGCGGGAGGGGTAGGTACGAGCAGTACTTC. Combining the CDR3 with reference TRBV7-9 and TRBJ2-7 gives the whole variable domain DTGVSQNPRHKITKRGQNVTFRCDPISEHNRLYWYRQTLGQGPEFLTYFQNEAQLEKSRLLSDRFSAERPKGSFSTLEIQRTEQGDSAMYLCASSFSGRGRYEQYFGPGTRLTVT.

This clonotype was seen a few times. The chain combines TRBV29-1 with TRBJ1-5, with TRBD1 as a possible D gene (6 bases). Trimming left V 6 bases short and J 3 bases short, with 15 bases between. The CDR3 is made up of 14 amino acids. Germline V gene data show CDR1 as SQVTM and CDR2 as ANQGSEA. In DNA, the CDR3 is TGCAGCGTCAGAACCGGGACATTCAATCAGCCCCAGCATTTT. It specifies CSVRTGTFNQPQHF.

The chain links TRBV5-1 to TRBJ2-2; D not certain. V lost 2 bases and J 8 bases, leaving 10 bases between the germline ends. The length of the CDR3 is 13 residues. The germline CDR1 and CDR2 sequences are SGHRS and YFSETQ. CDR3 DNA: TGCGCCAGCAGCTTTACAGTGAATGGGGAGCTGTTTTTT. Amino acids: CASSFTVNGELFF.

The J gene is TRBJ2-1, the V gene TRBV9, with D maybe TRBD1 (6 bases). The V end was cut by 4 bases, the J end by 9 bases, with 17 bases between. Per germline, CDR1 SGDLS and CDR2 YYNGEE. This CDR3 is built from 14 residues. This CDR3 reads CASSRGKGSVEQFF. CDR3 DNA: TGTGCCAGCAGCAGGGGGAAAGGAAGTGTTGAGCAGTTCTTC.

The genes are TRBV4-1 and TRBJ2-7; D assignment may be TRBD1 or TRBD2 (5 bases each). The V end was cut by 1 base, the J end by 1 base, with 20 bases between. CDR3 length: 18 residues. Germline V gives CDR1 MGHRA, CDR2 YSYEKL. The CDR3 DNA reads as TGCGCCAGCAGCCAAGCGTTGGGGCAGGCCACTAGGTCCTACGAGCAGTACTTC. Its protein is CASSQALGQATRSYEQYF.

This clonotype turned up a few times. The gene calls are TRBV20-1 and TRBJ2-1; D ambiguous. The CDR3 extends over 14 amino acids. Looked up from germline, CDR1 is DFQATT and CDR2 is SNEGSKA (reference sequence). V lost 1 base, J lost 5 bases, and 12 bases lay in between. As DNA, the CDR3 is TGCAGTGCTAGAGGTTCTGAACGGCACAATGAGCAGTTCTTC. This sequence encodes CSARGSERHNEQFF.